These 27 T cell receptor beta chains came from one sample sequenced in a study of post-analysis software for immune sequencing data. Their specific antigens are unknown. Whole-study findings and limits: When patients were compared with controls, a handful of TRBV segments were more frequent, TRBV5-6, TRBV5-1 and TRBV20-1 among them.

cDNA libraries of TCR beta carried unique molecular identifiers. A single record per CDR3 protein comes from TCRdb applying MiXCR to the PCR reads. The table includes about 460,000 distinct CDR3 sequences, roughly 45% detected once. The sample consisted of blood. All receptors come from a girl aged 10 to 17 with multiple sclerosis.

The J gene is TRBJ2-1, the V gene TRBV14; D unresolved. Germline loops: CDR1 SGHDN, CDR2 FVKESK. The V end was cut by 2 bases, the J end by 8 bases, with 10 bases between. The CDR3 length is 13 residues. CDR3 in DNA: TGTGCCAGCAGCCAACTCGGAATCGATGAGCAGTTCTTC. Protein sequence: CASSQLGIDEQFF.

The gene calls are TRBV6-2 or TRBV6-3 and TRBJ2-1, with D unclear. The V and J ends lost 5 bases and 8 bases respectively, with 7 bases between them. The CDR3 runs to 11 residues. Germline V gene data show CDR1 as MNHEY and CDR2 as SVGEGT. CDR3 amino acids: CASSPSHEQFF. In DNA form, the CDR3 reads TGTGCCAGCAGTCCCTCCCATGAGCAGTTCTTC.

Note on this clonotype: The junction departs from germline at one end; a sequencing error may be responsible. This chain links TRBV10-3 with TRBJ2-5, with 7 bases matching TRBD2. Looked up from germline, CDR1 is ENHRY and CDR2 is SYGVKD. The CDR3 is 14 residues long. The CDR3 DNA is TGTGCCATCAGTGAGAGCAGCGGGAAAGAGACCCGGTACTTC. Its protein product is CAISESSGKETRYF.

This chain connects TRBV15 to TRBJ2-1, with TRBD2 as a possible D gene (6 bases). V was pared by 3 bases and J by 0 bases, with 18 bases between. Looked up from germline, CDR1 is LNHNV and CDR2 is YYDKDF (reference sequence). The CDR3 length is 18 residues. The chain's CDR3 is CATSSGGTGHSSYNEQFF. CDR3 nucleotide sequence: TGTGCCACCAGCAGCGGGGGAACAGGTCATAGCTCCTACAATGAGCAGTTCTTC.

The rearrangement links TRBV12-3 or TRBV12-4 to TRBJ2-4; TRBD2 aligns across 10 bases. The V and J ends lost 6 bases and 2 bases, in that order; junction bases with no gene match: 10. The CDR3 contains 17 residues. The CDR3 DNA reads as TGTGCCAGCAGCTGGGGCGGACTAGCGGCCTCCAAAAACATTCAGTACTTC. Residues: CASSWGGLAASKNIQYF.

The chain recombines TRBV12-3 or TRBV12-4 with TRBJ2-7, with 11 bases identical to TRBD2. The CDR3 is 16 amino acids. Trimming at V came to 3 bases and at J to 1 base, leaving 5 bases not matched to a gene. Written as DNA, the CDR3 is TGTGCCAGCAGTTTGTTTCTAGCGGGAGGTTCCTACGAGCAGTACTTC. This translates into CASSLFLAGGSYEQYF.

The chain uses TRBV27 and TRBJ1-2; TRBD1 matches at 7 bases. J lost 8 bases, V lost 0 bases, and 9 bases had no gene match. Looked up from germline, CDR1 is MNHEY and CDR2 is SMNVEV (reference sequence). The CDR3 extends over 15 amino acids. The CDR3 coding sequence is TGTGCCAGCAGTTTATCGATTGGCAGGGGGGCAGGCTACACCTTC. It specifies CASSLSIGRGAGYTF.

The genes are TRBV20-1 and TRBJ1-1, with a tentative D call TRBD1 (6 bases). V was clipped by 6 bases and J by 2 bases, with 16 bases between them. The CDR3 has 14 residues. Germline V gene sequence: CDR1 DFQATT, CDR2 SNEGSKA (reference sequence). This CDR3 reads CSATLGTLNTEAFF. The CDR3 coding sequence is TGCAGTGCCACCCTCGGGACATTAAACACTGAAGCTTTCTTT.

A word on this clonotype: A much larger clone is a single base away; this may be a read error. The chain employs TRBV12-5 and TRBJ2-6; D not resolved. Trimming left V 1 base short and J 2 bases short, with 0 bases between. The V gene's germline CDR1 is LGHNT and CDR2 FRNRAP. The CDR3 runs 13 residues. CDR3 amino acids: CASGLAGANVLTF. The CDR3 region has the DNA TGTGCTAGTGGTTTGGCTGGGGCCAACGTCCTGACTTTC.

This clonotype was observed a handful of times. This rearrangement joins TRBV15 to TRBJ2-1; D possibly corresponds to TRBD2 (6 bases). The CDR3 runs 14 residues. Deletions cut 5 bases from V and 3 bases from J, with 11 bases between. The germline CDR1 and CDR2 sequences are LNHNV and YYDKDF (reference sequence). The CDR3 reads CATSETRDYNEQFF. The CDR3 DNA reads TGTGCCACCAGCGAGACTAGAGACTACAATGAGCAGTTCTTC.

This clonotype appeared a few times. V gene TRBV7-2 combines with J gene TRBJ2-7; unclear D gene. Germline CDR1 and CDR2: SGHTA and FQGNSA. The CDR3 sequence is 14 residues long. The V end lost 1 base, the J end lost 3 bases, and 10 bases lay between the germline ends. Written as DNA, the CDR3 is TGTGCCAGCAGCTTAGTCCCCCTGAACTACGAGCAGTACTTC. As protein: CASSLVPLNYEQYF.

The chain combines TRBV20-1 with TRBJ1-2, with D perhaps TRBD1 (5 bases). The V end lost 5 bases, the J end lost 8 bases, and 12 bases lay between the germline ends. The CDR3 loop spans 11 amino acids. In germline, CDR1 is DFQATT, CDR2 SNEGSKA (reference sequence). The CDR3 protein is CSALGRKGYTF. CDR3 nucleotides: TGCAGTGCTTTGGGGCGGAAGGGCTACACCTTC.

The chain links TRBV29-1 to TRBJ2-7; 8 nucleotides line up with TRBD1. The CDR3 sequence is 12 residues long. Per germline, CDR1 SQVTM and CDR2 ANQGSEA. V dropped 7 bases and J dropped 6; count of bases not matched to a gene: 8. In DNA form, the CDR3 reads TGCAGCGCCGGGACAGGTTTTACCGAGCAGTACTTC. Encoded protein: CSAGTGFTEQYF.

The chain employs TRBV10-3 and TRBJ1-5; 7 bases match TRBD1. The ends lost 0 bases at V and 7 bases at J; junction bases unmatched: 6. CDR1 ENHRY and CDR2 SYGVKD come from the germline V gene. There are 15 residues in the CDR3. The CDR3 region has the DNA TGTGCCATCAGTGAGTCGACAGGGAATAGGCAGCCCCAGCATTTT. Protein product: CAISESTGNRQPQHF.

The chain has TRBV7-9 and TRBJ1-4; a weak D match, TRBD1 (6 bases). Trimming took 7 bases from V and 8 from J, leaving 14 bases between them. The CDR3 extends over 13 amino acids. CDR1 and CDR2 (germline): SEHNR, FQNEAQ (reference sequence). CDR3: CASKGGAGEKLFF. CDR3 nucleotides: TGTGCCAGCAAGGGGGGCGCGGGAGAAAAACTGTTTTTT.

V and J are TRBV28 and TRBJ1-2, with D hard to call. V lost 1 base and J lost 10, with 10 bases in between. The V gene's germline CDR1 is MDHEN and CDR2 SYDVKM. The CDR3 loop spans 12 amino acids. The CDR3 reads CASSLSFTDYTF. For the CDR3, the DNA is TGTGCCAGCAGTTTATCGTTCACAGACTACACCTTC.

The chain links TRBV7-3 to TRBJ2-7, with 10 bases fitting TRBD1. V lost 6 bases, J lost 5 bases, and 13 bases stayed unmatched. The CDR3 loop spans 16 amino acids. The germline V gene encodes CDR1 SGHTA and CDR2 FQGTGA. The CDR3 DNA reads TGTGCCAGCAGTCGTCGGGGGACAGGGGACTTCCACGAGCAGTACTTC. It is translated as CASSRRGTGDFHEQYF. Filled out from reference TRBV7-3 and TRBJ2-7, the complete variable domain reads GAGVSQTPSNKVTEKGKYVELRCDPISGHTALYWYRQSLGQGPEFLIYFQGTGAADDSGLPNDRFFAVRPEGSVSTLKIQRTERGDSAVYLCASSRRGTGDFHEQYFGPGTRLTVT.

This clonotype was detected ten times or more. The chain combines TRBV29-1 with TRBJ2-5; D tentatively reads TRBD1 or TRBD2 (5 bases each). Per germline, CDR1 SQVTM and CDR2 ANQGSEA. The V and J ends lost 4 bases and 7 bases respectively, with 10 bases between them. The CDR3 length is 11 residues. CDR3: CSVGGRGTQYF. CDR3 DNA sequence: TGCAGCGTTGGGGGACGTGGGACCCAGTACTTC. Looking up the rest from reference TRBV29-1 and TRBJ2-5 gives the full variable domain: SAVISQKPSRDICQRGTSLTIQCQVDSQVTMMFWYRQQPGQSLTLIATANQGSEATYESGFVIDKFPISRPNLTFSTLTVSNMSPEDSSIYLCSVGGRGTQYFGPGTRLLVL.

This chain joins TRBV12-3 or TRBV12-4 and TRBJ2-5, with a tentative D call TRBD2 (6 bases). The J call may not be correct, given that the DNA end is closer to TRBJ2-7. There are 15 residues in the CDR3. This CDR3 reads CASRAEEGAGYEQYF. The CDR3 coding sequence is TGTGCCAGCAGGGCGGAGGAAGGAGCGGGCTACGAGCAGTACTTC.

The sample holds a few counts of this clonotype. The chain is built from TRBV7-3 and TRBJ2-3; no firm D call. The CDR3 runs to 14 residues. V gave up 5 bases and J gave up 4 bases, with 13 bases separating them. Looked up from germline, CDR1 is SGHTA and CDR2 is FQGTGA. The CDR3 protein is CASSPSSKADTQYF. The CDR3 DNA reads as TGTGCCAGCAGCCCCTCATCCAAAGCAGATACGCAGTATTTT.

In this sample, this clonotype turned up a few times. The chain is built from TRBV3-1 and TRBJ1-5; the D gene is possibly TRBD1 (5 bases). CDR1 and CDR2 (germline): LGHDT, YNNKEL (reference sequence). The V and J ends lost 2 bases and 6 bases respectively, with 20 bases between them. This CDR3 has 17 residues. For the CDR3, the DNA is TGTGCCAGCAGCCAATTGCTGTGGGGCCCCCTTTCTCAGCCCCAGCATTTT. This codes for CASSQLLWGPLSQPQHF.

V and J are TRBV3-1 and TRBJ2-5; D assignment may be TRBD1 or TRBD2 (6 bases each). Germline V lookup: CDR1 LGHDT, CDR2 YNNKEL (reference sequence). V was clipped by 0 bases and J by 4 bases, with 18 bases between them. The CDR3 has 17 residues. The DNA for the CDR3 is TGTGCCAGCAGCCAAGAGGTTAGGATGGAGGGGGTAGAGACCCAGTACTTC. As protein: CASSQEVRMEGVETQYF.

This clonotype has a handful of counts. The V and J genes are TRBV27 and TRBJ2-3, with unresolved D. Germline V CDR1 and CDR2: MNHEY, SMNVEV (reference sequence). Between the trimmed V and J ends, which lost 5 bases and 0 bases, there was a span of 9 bases. The CDR3 consists of 14 residues. CDR3 DNA: TGTGCCAGCAGTCTGACGAGGAGCACAGATACGCAGTATTTT. Its translation: CASSLTRSTDTQYF.

V and J are TRBV5-1 and TRBJ2-3; no clear D gene. The CDR3 has 14 residues. Germline V CDR1 and CDR2: SGHRS, YFSETQ. The V and J ends lost 0 bases and 4 bases respectively, with 9 bases between them. The CDR3 DNA follows: TGCGCCAGCAGCTTGGCGAGTCCTTCAGATACGCAGTATTTT. This translates into CASSLASPSDTQYF.

The chain is built from TRBV20-1 and TRBJ2-3, with D perhaps given as TRBD1 or TRBD2 (5 bases each). V was pared by 6 bases and J by 0 bases, with 16 bases between. This CDR3 has 15 residues. Germline-derived CDR1 and CDR2 are DFQATT and SNEGSKA (reference sequence). CDR3 nucleotide sequence: TGCAGTGCGTCCCCGGGACCCGGGAGCACAGATACGCAGTATTTT. It translates to CSASPGPGSTDTQYF.

The chain has TRBV5-5 and TRBJ2-3; 8 bases line up with TRBD1. Per germline, CDR1 SGHKS and CDR2 YYEKEE (reference sequence). The CDR3 runs 17 residues. J lost 5 bases, V lost 1 base, and 12 bases had no gene match. The CDR3 DNA reads TGTGCCAGCAGCTTGATGGGTACTCAAGGACAGGGAGATACGCAGTATTTT. As protein: CASSLMGTQGQGDTQYF.

The chain links TRBV29-1 to TRBJ1-4, with D perhaps matching TRBD1 (6 bases). Per germline, CDR1 SQVTM and CDR2 ANQGSEA. V gave up 7 bases and J gave up 0 bases, with 12 bases separating them. CDR3 length: 14 residues. CDR3: CSAAPGATNEKLFF. The CDR3, as DNA: TGCAGCGCAGCCCCAGGGGCAACTAATGAAAAACTGTTTTTT.